The rows below give T cell receptor beta chains drawn from one sample of a study of beta chain features in type 1 diabetes. Using immunoSEQ multiplex PCR, the repertoire was profiled, and TCRdb retains in-frame clones only, with some absent. This sample has 200,000 to 250,000 clones, with about 10% found just once. Sample: naive CD4+ T cells from blood. The receptors were gathered from a woman between 18 and 29 years old in good health. CDR3s leave out the opening cysteine and the closing phenylalanine or tryptophan. The order of the fields is J gene, V gene, D gene, CDR3 protein. The D gene is left open where the match is weak.

TRBJ1-1	TRBV9	NA	ASSVGAMNTEAF
TRBJ1-1	TRBV25-1	NA	ASSEFRGPNTEAF
TRBJ2-5	TRBV6-5	NA	ASSYSRLVQETQY
TRBJ2-7	TRBV30	TRBD2	AWSQSGRPSYEQY
TRBJ1-4	TRBV6-5	NA	ASSPGSATNEKLF
TRBJ2-7	TRBV15	TRBD1	ATSREPRGLSYEQY
TRBJ2-7	TRBV5-1	NA	ASSLESGGYGDEQY
TRBJ1-2	TRBV4-2	TRBD1	ASSQEPGGTQGYGYT
TRBJ2-7	TRBV18	TRBD1	ASSLTGTGPTYEQY
TRBJ2-4	TRBV2	NA	ASSGLLEVKNIQY
TRBJ2-7	TRBV20-1	NA	SARLILEQY
TRBJ2-3	TRBV5-4	TRBD2	ASSPSGGLSTDTQY
TRBJ1-2	TRBV11-2	TRBD1	ASSSKTGLGYGYT
TRBJ2-6	TRBV18	NA	ASSPLGGPGANVLT
TRBJ2-1	TRBV5-1	TRBD2	ASSEGGSGTLF
TRBJ2-2	TRBV5-1	NA	ASSLPGTNTGELF
TRBJ1-1	TRBV5-1	TRBD1	ASSHGTGGRTEAF
TRBJ1-6	TRBV4-2	TRBD1	ASSPRGTGDSPLH
TRBJ2-3	TRBV6-1	NA	ASSTDRVGTDTQY
TRBJ2-7	TRBV25-1	NA	ASSPSRLSYEQY
TRBJ1-2	TRBV6-1	TRBD1	ASSLRTGDGYT
TRBJ1-2	TRBV20-1	NA	SARVGGGYT
TRBJ2-1	TRBV30	TRBD1	AWRPRDRGYNEQF
TRBJ1-5	TRBV19	TRBD1	ASSSRTGANQPQH
TRBJ2-1	TRBV5-4	TRBD1	ASSFDRGTHNEQF
TRBJ2-7	TRBV27	TRBD1	ASTRQGTGPYEQY
TRBJ1-2	TRBV12-5	NA	ASGTTGHYGYT
TRBJ2-5	TRBV19	TRBD2	ASSIGTSGRETQY
TRBJ2-5	TRBV11-2	TRBD1	ASSPRGTGLTETQY
TRBJ1-6	TRBV27	NA	ASQDYNSPLH
TRBJ2-7	TRBV5-1	NA	DRGGPYEQY
TRBJ1-5	TRBV19	NA	ASSSYRVTGDQPQH
TRBJ1-2	TRBV25-1	TRBD1	ASRDTGVYGYT
TRBJ2-3	TRBV27	TRBD2	ASSGLAGGKDTQY
TRBJ2-7	TRBV2	TRBD1	ASSTGVYEQY
TRBJ1-2	TRBV5-4	TRBD1	ASNPGQAYGYT
TRBJ2-2	TRBV2	TRBD1	ASQQGSNTGELF
TRBJ2-1	TRBV2	TRBD2	ASSAILAGEYNEQF
TRBJ2-3	TRBV4-2	TRBD2	ASSQDLAPGRGGTDTQY
TRBJ1-5	TRBV15	NA	ATSRDWREQH
TRBJ1-2	TRBV30	NA	AWSVGPGRPSPYGYT
TRBJ1-1	TRBV19	TRBD1	ASRPGQAKNTEAF
TRBJ2-7	TRBV14	TRBD2	ASSRLAGGPYEQY
TRBJ2-2	TRBV5-1	NA	ASSAGVTGELF
TRBJ1-4	TRBV2	TRBD1	ASSLRQGATNEKLF
TRBJ2-6	TRBV2	TRBD1	ASSEEGGLGANVLT
TRBJ2-2	TRBV11-2	NA	ASRGGTGELF
TRBJ1-1	TRBV7-9	NA	ASSLGQGNTEAF
TRBJ1-1	TRBV6-1	NA	ASMGILQAF
TRBJ2-7	TRBV5-1	TRBD2	ASSPGGLFSYEQY
TRBJ2-1	TRBV5-4	TRBD2	ASSSTRGSGPYNEQF
TRBJ1-1	TRBV5-1	NA	ASSSEGSGTEAF
TRBJ2-3	TRBV2	NA	ASSADSSDTQY
TRBJ2-5	TRBV5-1	TRBD2	ASSSGLAAQETQY